These 11 T cell receptor beta chains share one sample of origin, sequenced in a study of T cell responses to AZD1222 COVID-19 vaccine. The repertoire was sequenced with immunoSEQ multiplex PCR; TCRdb's copy has only in-frame clones and lacks some. The table shows 150,000 or so clones, with about nine tenths occurring only once. The starting material was peripheral blood, obtained on day 0 of AZD1222 vaccination. These receptors were obtained from an adult in good health.

The rearrangement links TRBV5-5 to TRBJ2-2; TRBD2 matches at 12 bases. Germline CDR1 SGHKS, CDR2 YYEKEE (reference sequence). Germline trimming cut 3 bases from V and 4 bases from J; bases unmatched to any gene: 7. CDR3 length equals 17 residues. This CDR3 reads CASSSGLAGTSTGELFF. The CDR3 region has the DNA TGTGCCAGCAGCTCCGGACTAGCGGGGACTTCCACCGGGGAGCTGTTTTTT.

The chain links TRBV27 to TRBJ1-2, with D unresolved. Per the germline V gene, CDR1 is MNHEY and CDR2 is SMNVEV (reference sequence). The CDR3 runs to 14 residues. Trimming shortened V by 0 bases and J by 5 bases, and 10 bases separated the two germline ends. The chain's CDR3 is CASSLSLSGYGYTF. The CDR3, as DNA: TGTGCCAGCAGTTTATCGCTCAGTGGATATGGCTACACCTTC.

The chain is built from TRBV28 and TRBJ1-2, with TRBD1 matching 9 bases. The germline gives CDR1 MDHEN, CDR2 SYDVKM. V shed 5 bases, J shed 4 bases, and the junction held 11 bases outside the gene matches. The CDR3 spans 16 residues. The CDR3 sequence is CASSEAVGQGTYGYTF. CDR3 DNA sequence: TGTGCCAGCAGTGAGGCCGTGGGACAGGGCACCTATGGCTACACCTTC.

V and J are TRBV28 and TRBJ2-5; 7 nucleotides match TRBD1. Trimming removed 4 bases from V and 1 base from J; junction bases left unmatched: 6. Germline V gene lookup returns CDR1 MDHEN and CDR2 SYDVKM. The CDR3 contains 15 residues. DNA for the CDR3: TGTGCCAGCAGTTCGTCTGGACAGGCCCAAGAGACCCAGTACTTC. Residues: CASSSSGQAQETQYF.

The V call is TRBV27, the J call TRBJ2-1; TRBD2 aligns across 13 bases. In germline, CDR1 is MNHEY, CDR2 SMNVEV (reference sequence). The CDR3 has 14 amino acids. V lost 10 bases, J lost 9 bases, and 9 bases stayed unmatched. CDR3 amino acids: CATSGTSGILEQFF. The CDR3 DNA reads TGTGCCACCAGCGGGACTAGCGGGATCCTTGAGCAGTTCTTC.

This chain connects TRBV6-5 to TRBJ1-2; TRBD1 matches 9 bases. J lost 5 bases, V lost 6 bases, and 10 bases had no gene match. This CDR3 contains 15 residues. The germline gives CDR1 MNHEY, CDR2 SVGAGI. The CDR3 region is CASRGFRTGAYGYTF. DNA of the CDR3: TGTGCCAGCAGGGGGTTCCGGACAGGGGCGTATGGCTACACCTTC.

The chain has TRBV15 and TRBJ1-3; D unclear. The CDR3 is 16 residues long. Trimming removed 0 bases from V and 0 bases from J, with 9 bases in between. The germline V gene encodes CDR1 LNHNV and CDR2 YYDKDF (reference sequence). CDR3 protein: CATSRDLASSGNTIYF. The CDR3 region has the DNA TGTGCCACCAGCAGAGATCTGGCCAGCTCTGGAAACACCATATATTTT. The full variable domain, its missing parts supplied by reference TRBV15 and TRBJ1-3, is DAMVIQNPRYQVTQFGKPVTLSCSQTLNHNVMYWYQQKSSQAPKLLFHYYDKDFNNEADTPDNFQSRRPNTSFCFLDIRSPGLGDTAMYLCATSRDLASSGNTIYFGEGSWLTVV.

The chain employs TRBV29-1 and TRBJ2-7; either TRBD1 or TRBD2 may fit D (5 bases each). From germline, CDR1 is SQVTM and CDR2 ANQGSEA. The CDR3 contains 14 residues. Trimming cost V 5 bases and J 3 bases, with 17 bases left between them. The CDR3 spells CSVRGDLGVYEQYF. DNA for the CDR3: TGCAGCGTTAGGGGCGATCTGGGGGTCTACGAGCAGTACTTC.

This chain connects TRBV3-1 (or the pseudogene TRBV3-2) to TRBJ1-1; D not certain. Germline CDR1 and CDR2: LGHDT and YNNKEL (reference sequence). This CDR3 has 16 residues. The V gene lost 2 bases and the J gene lost 3 bases, with 16 bases spanning the gap. CDR3 loop: CASSQSYGLLDTEAFF. Here the CDR3 DNA reads TGTGCCAGCAGCCAAAGTTATGGCCTGTTGGACACTGAAGCTTTCTTT.

V gene TRBV6-5 combines with J gene TRBJ2-7; D is undetermined. This CDR3 has 10 amino acids. V lost 9 bases and J 2 bases, leaving 5 bases between the germline ends. CDR1 and CDR2 from the germline V gene are MNHEY and SVGAGI. The CDR3, as DNA: TGTGCCAGGGGTACCTACGAGCAGTACTTC. Amino acid sequence: CARGTYEQYF.

The CDR3 region has the DNA TGTGCCAGCAGGAGACAGGGGAACACTGAAGCTTTCTTT. Translating it yields CASRRQGNTEAFF. The V gene is TRBV2, the J gene TRBJ1-1; 7 bases are shared with TRBD1. The CDR3 length is 13 residues. J lost 1 base, V lost 6 bases, and 2 bases had no gene match. The germline gives CDR1 SNHLY, CDR2 FYNNEI.